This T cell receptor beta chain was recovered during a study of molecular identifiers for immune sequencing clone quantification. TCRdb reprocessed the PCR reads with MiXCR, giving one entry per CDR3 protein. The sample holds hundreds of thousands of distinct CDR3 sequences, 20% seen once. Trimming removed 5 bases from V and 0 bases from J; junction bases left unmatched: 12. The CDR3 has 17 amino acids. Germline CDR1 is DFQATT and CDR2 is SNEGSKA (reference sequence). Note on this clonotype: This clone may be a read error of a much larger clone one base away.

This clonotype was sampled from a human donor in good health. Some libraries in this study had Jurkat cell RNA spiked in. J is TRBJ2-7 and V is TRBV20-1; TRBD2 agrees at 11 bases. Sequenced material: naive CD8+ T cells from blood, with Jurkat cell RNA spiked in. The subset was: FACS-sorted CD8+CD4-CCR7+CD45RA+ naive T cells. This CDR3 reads CSAEGASGGPSSYEQYF. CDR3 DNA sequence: TGCAGTGCTGAAGGGGCTAGCGGGGGGCCTAGCTCCTACGAGCAGTACTTC.